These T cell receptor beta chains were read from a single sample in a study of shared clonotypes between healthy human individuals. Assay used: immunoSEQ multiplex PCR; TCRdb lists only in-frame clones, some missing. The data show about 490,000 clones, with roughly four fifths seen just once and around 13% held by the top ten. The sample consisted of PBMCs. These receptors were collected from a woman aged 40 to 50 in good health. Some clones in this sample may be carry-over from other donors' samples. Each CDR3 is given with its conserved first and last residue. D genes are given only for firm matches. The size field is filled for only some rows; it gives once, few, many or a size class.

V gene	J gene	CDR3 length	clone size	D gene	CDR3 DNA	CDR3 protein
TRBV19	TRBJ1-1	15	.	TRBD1	TGTGCCAGTATACAGGGGGCAGGCGATTCCCTTGAAGCTTTCTTT	CASIQGAGDSLEAFF
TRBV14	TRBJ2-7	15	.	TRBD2	TGTGCCAGCAGCCAAGTGATAGCGGGAGGTTACGAGCAGTACTTC	CASSQVIAGGYEQYF
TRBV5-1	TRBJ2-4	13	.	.	TGCGCCAGCAGCTGGGAGGGGGAAAACATTCAGTACTTC	CASSWEGENIQYF
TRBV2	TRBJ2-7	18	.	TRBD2	TGTGCCAGCTTAGGTCGAGAACTAGCGGGGTTAAGCTCCTACGAGCAGTACTTC	CASLGRELAGLSSYEQYF
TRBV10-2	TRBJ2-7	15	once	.	TGCGCCAGCAGTGAGTCAAATAGGGAACGCTACGAGCAGTACTTC	CASSESNRERYEQYF
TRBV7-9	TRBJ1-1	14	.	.	TGTGCCAGCAGCTTAGTCCCAGAGAACACTGAAGCTTTCTTT	CASSLVPENTEAFF
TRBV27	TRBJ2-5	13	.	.	TGTGCCAGCAGTGTGAGGGGGGGGGAGACCCAGTACTTC	CASSVRGGETQYF
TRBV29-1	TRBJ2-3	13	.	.	TGCAGCGTTGAAGATAGGGAGGCTAGAACGCAGTATTTT	CSVEDREARTQYF
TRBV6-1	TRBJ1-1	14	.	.	TGTGCCAGCAGCTCGTCACAGGTGAACACTGAAGCTTTCTTT	CASSSSQVNTEAFF
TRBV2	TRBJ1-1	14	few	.	TGTGCCAGCAGTGCGGACAGAGGGGACACTGAAGCTTTCTTT	CASSADRGDTEAFF
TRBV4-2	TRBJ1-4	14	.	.	TGTGCCAGCAGCCCCGGGAGGGGCGATGAAAAACTGTTTTTT	CASSPGRGDEKLFF
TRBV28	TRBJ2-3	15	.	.	TGTGCCAGCAGTTTGGGACGGATAAGCACAGATACGCAGTATTTT	CASSLGRISTDTQYF
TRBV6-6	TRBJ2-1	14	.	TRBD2	TGTGCCAGCAGTTACACGAGAGGGACTAGCAGCTTTCTCTTC	CASSYTRGTSSFLF
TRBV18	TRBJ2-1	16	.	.	TGTGCCAGCTCACCATATGCGGGTATAGTCGGCAATGAGCAGTTCTTC	CASSPYAGIVGNEQFF
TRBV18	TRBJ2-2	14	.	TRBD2	TGTGCCAGCTCACCGCGGGGGTTCACCGGGGAGCTGTTTTTT	CASSPRGFTGELFF
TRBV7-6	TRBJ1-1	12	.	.	TGTGCCAGCAGCTTATTGGGTTCCGAAGCTTTCTTT	CASSLLGSEAFF
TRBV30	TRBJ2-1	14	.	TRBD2	TGTGCCTGGAGTATAGCGGGAGGGGGCAATGAGCAGTTCTTC	CAWSIAGGGNEQFF
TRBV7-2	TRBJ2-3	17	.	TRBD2	TGTGCCAGCAGCCCGGGACTAGCGGGAGTTCGAACAGATACGCAGTATTTT	CASSPGLAGVRTDTQYF
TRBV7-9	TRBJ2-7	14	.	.	TGTGCCAGCAGCCGACTAGACCCATCTCTCGAGCAGTACTTC	CASSRLDPSLEQYF
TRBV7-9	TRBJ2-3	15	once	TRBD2	TGTGCCAGCAGCTTAGCACTAGCGGGAACAGATACGCAGTATTTT	CASSLALAGTDTQYF
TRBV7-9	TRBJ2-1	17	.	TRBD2	TGTGCCAGCAGCAAGCGAACCGGGACTAGCGGGAGTGTTGAGCAGTTCTTC	CASSKRTGTSGSVEQFF
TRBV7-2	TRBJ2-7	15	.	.	TGTGCCAGCAGCTTATCAGGGACGGGAACCTACGAGCAGTACTTC	CASSLSGTGTYEQYF
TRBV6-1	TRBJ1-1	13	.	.	TGTGCCAGCGGGAGGGGCTCTTGGACTGAAGCTTTCTTT	CASGRGSWTEAFF
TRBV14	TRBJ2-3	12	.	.	TGTGCCAGCAGCCAAGATGGGTATACGCAGTATTTT	CASSQDGYTQYF
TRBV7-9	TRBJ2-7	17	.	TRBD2	TGTGCCAGCAGCTTAGCAGGGGGACTAGCGGGAGATTACGAGCAGTACTTC	CASSLAGGLAGDYEQYF
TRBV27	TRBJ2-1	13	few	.	TGTGCCAGCAAGGTACGGGAGCAGATTGAGCAGTTCTTC	CASKVREQIEQFF
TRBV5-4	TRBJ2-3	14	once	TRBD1	TGTGCCAGCAGCTTGAACAGACAGGGGTCCACGCAGTATTTT	CASSLNRQGSTQYF
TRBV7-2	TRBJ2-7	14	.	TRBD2	TGTGCCAGCAGCTTTACTAGCGGGGCCTACGAGCAGTACTTC	CASSFTSGAYEQYF
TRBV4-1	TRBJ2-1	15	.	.	TGCGCCAGCAGCCAACCTATGGGACAAGACAATGAGCAGTTCTTC	CASSQPMGQDNEQFF
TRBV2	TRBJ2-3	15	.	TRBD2	TGTGCCAGCAGCCCCATAGCGGGCCCCACAGATACGCAGTATTTT	CASSPIAGPTDTQYF
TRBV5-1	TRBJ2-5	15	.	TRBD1	TGCGCCAGCAGCCCGGAAGGGACAGGCGGAGAGACCCAGTACTTC	CASSPEGTGGETQYF
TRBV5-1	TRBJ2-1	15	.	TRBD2	TGCGCCAGCCGCTTGTACAGCGGGAGCGGCGGTGAGCAGTTCTTC	CASRLYSGSGGEQFF
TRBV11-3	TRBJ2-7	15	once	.	TGTGCCAGCAGCTCGGCCAGGGTCGGAGACTACGAGCAGTACTTC	CASSSARVGDYEQYF
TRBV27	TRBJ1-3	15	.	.	TGTGCCAGCAGCTCCACAGGGAGATCTGGAAACACCATATATTTT	CASSSTGRSGNTIYF
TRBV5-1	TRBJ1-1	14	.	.	TGCGCCAGCACCAAGGAGGGCGCGAACACTGAAGCTTTCTTT	CASTKEGANTEAFF
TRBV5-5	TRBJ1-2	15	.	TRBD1	TGTGCCAGCAGCTCGACCCGACAGGGGGCGCGGGGCTACACCTTC	CASSSTRQGARGYTF
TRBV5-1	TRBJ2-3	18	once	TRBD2	TGCGCCAGCAGCTTGGGGGGACTAGCGGGAGTTGGGGCAGATACGCAGTATTTT	CASSLGGLAGVGADTQYF
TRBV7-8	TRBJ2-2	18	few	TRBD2	TGTGCCAGCAATAGGGGGGGCCTAGCGGGATCTAACACCGGGGAGCTGTTTTTT	CASNRGGLAGSNTGELFF
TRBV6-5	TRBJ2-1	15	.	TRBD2	TGTGCCAGCAGTTATAGCGGGAGAGACTACAATGAGCAGTTCTTC	CASSYSGRDYNEQFF
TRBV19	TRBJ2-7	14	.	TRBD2	TGTGCCAGTAGTATACCGGGACTAGTCTACGAGCAGTACTTC	CASSIPGLVYEQYF
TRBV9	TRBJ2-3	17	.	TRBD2	TGTGCCAGCAGCCCCGGGACCCCCTCGGGAGGGACAGATACGCAGTATTTT	CASSPGTPSGGTDTQYF
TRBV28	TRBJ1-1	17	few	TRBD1	TGTGCCAGCAGTTTAACTCTTGGACAGGGCGAAGGGGGTGAAGCTTTCTTT	CASSLTLGQGEGGEAFF
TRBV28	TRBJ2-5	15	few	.	TGTGCCAGCAGTGCCGAGGGGGGGGCGCGGGAGACCCAGTACTTC	CASSAEGGARETQYF
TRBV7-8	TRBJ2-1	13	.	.	TGTGCCAGCAGCACCGCCCCGGGAGTCAAGCAGTTCTTC	CASSTAPGVKQFF
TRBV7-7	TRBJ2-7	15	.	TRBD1	TGTGCTAGCAGCTTGCCCGGGACAGGGGCCTACGAGCAGTACTTC	CASSLPGTGAYEQYF
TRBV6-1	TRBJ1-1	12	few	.	TGTGCCAGCAGTCAAGCTAACACTGAAGCTTTCTTT	CASSQANTEAFF
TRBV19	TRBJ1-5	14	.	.	TGTGCCAGTAGTATGGCAGGCCTGAATCAGCCCCAGCATTTT	CASSMAGLNQPQHF
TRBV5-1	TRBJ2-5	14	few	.	TGCGCCAGCACCGCAGGGTCCACCCAAGAGACCCAGTACTTC	CASTAGSTQETQYF
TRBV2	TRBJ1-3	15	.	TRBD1	TGTGCCAGCAGGGGCGGGACAGGCTCTGGAAACACCATATATTTT	CASRGGTGSGNTIYF
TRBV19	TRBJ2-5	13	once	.	TGTGCCAGTAGTATAGGGATCCAAGAGACCCAGTACTTC	CASSIGIQETQYF
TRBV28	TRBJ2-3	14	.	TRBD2	TGTGCCAGCAGTTTTCGGGGGGGCACAGATACGCAGTATTTT	CASSFRGGTDTQYF
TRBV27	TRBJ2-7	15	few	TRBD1	TGTGCCAGTCCCCGCTGGGACAGGGACCCGGGGGAGCAGTACTTC	CASPRWDRDPGEQYF